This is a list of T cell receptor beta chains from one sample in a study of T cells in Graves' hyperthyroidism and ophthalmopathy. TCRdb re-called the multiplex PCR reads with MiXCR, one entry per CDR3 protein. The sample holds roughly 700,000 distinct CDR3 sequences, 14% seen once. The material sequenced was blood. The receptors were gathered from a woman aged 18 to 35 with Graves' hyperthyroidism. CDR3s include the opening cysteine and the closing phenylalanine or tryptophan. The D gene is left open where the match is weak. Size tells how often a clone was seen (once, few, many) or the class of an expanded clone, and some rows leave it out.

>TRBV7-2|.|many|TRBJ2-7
TGTGCCAGCAGCCCCGGGACCTCCTACGAGCAGTACTTC
CASSPGTSYEQYF
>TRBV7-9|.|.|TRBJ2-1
TGTGCCAGCAGCGGGGTAACAGGCCGGGGCAATGAGCAGTTCTTC
CASSGVTGRGNEQFF
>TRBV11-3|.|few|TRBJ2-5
TGTGCCAGCAGCTTATGGGACGGCCAAGAGACCCAGTACTTC
CASSLWDGQETQYF
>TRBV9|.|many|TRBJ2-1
TGTGCCAGCAGCACCCGGGACTACAATGAGCAGTTCTTC
CASSTRDYNEQFF
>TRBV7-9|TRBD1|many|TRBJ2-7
TGTGCCAGCAGCCCCCGCGACAGGGTCGGACCCTACGAGCAGTACTTC
CASSPRDRVGPYEQYF
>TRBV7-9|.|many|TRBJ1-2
TGTGCCAGCAGCCGACCAGACCCCTCTAACTATGGCTACACCTTC
CASSRPDPSNYGYTF
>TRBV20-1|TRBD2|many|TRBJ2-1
TGCAGTGCTAGAGCCGGGACTAGCGGGATGAGCTCCTACAATGAGCAGTTCTTC
CSARAGTSGMSSYNEQFF
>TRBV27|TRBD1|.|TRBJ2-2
TGTGCCAGCAGTTTCAGGGGGCAATTATCCGGGGAGCTGTTTTTT
CASSFRGQLSGELFF
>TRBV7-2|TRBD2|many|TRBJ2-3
TGTGCCAGCAGCTTAGCCCCTAGCGGGAGGAATCGGGCAGATACGCAGTATTTT
CASSLAPSGRNRADTQYF
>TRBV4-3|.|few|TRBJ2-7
TGCGCCAGCAGCCAGGCCATCTCCTACGAGCAGTACTTC
CASSQAISYEQYF
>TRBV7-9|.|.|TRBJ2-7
TGTGCCAGCAGCTTCTTTGGCGCGCTCCCTATTTACGAGCAGTACTTC
CASSFFGALPIYEQYF
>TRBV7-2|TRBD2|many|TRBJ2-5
TGTGCCAGCAGCTTCGGACTAGCGGGAAAAGAGACCCAGTACTTC
CASSFGLAGKETQYF
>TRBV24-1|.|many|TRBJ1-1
TGTGCCACCAGGCAGAACACTGAAGCTTTCTTT
CATRQNTEAFF
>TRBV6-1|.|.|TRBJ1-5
TGTGCCAGCAGCCCGGGCTTTCAGCCCCAGCATTTT
CASSPGFQPQHF
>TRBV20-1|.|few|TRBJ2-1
TGCAGTGCTAGGTGGGGAGCCTACAATGAGCAGTTCTTC
CSARWGAYNEQFF
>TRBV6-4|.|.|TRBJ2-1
TGTGCCAGCAGTTACTCGACCCCAGGGAAAGACAATGAGCAGTTCTTC
CASSYSTPGKDNEQFF
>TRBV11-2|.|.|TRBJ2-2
TGTGCCAGCAGCTTTGGAGAAGCCGGGGAGCTGTTTTTT
CASSFGEAGELFF
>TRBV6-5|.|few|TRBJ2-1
TGTGCCAGCAGTTACGCCCCCGGGCGGGACTCCTACAATGAGCAGTTCTTC
CASSYAPGRDSYNEQFF
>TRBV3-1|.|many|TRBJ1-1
TGTGCCAGCTCACCGACGGGAGATACTGAAGCTTTCTTT
CASSPTGDTEAFF
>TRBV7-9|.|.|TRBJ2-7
TGTGCCAGCAGCTCCGAGTATGCTCTGGTCGAGCAGTACTTC
CASSSEYALVEQYF
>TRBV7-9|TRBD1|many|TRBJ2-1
TGTGCCAGCAGCTTCTCCGGGACAGGGAACAATGAGCAGTTCTTC
CASSFSGTGNNEQFF
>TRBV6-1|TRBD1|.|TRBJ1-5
TGTGCCAGCAGTGAAGCACAATCCGGGACAGGGAATCAGCCCCAGCATTTT
CASSEAQSGTGNQPQHF